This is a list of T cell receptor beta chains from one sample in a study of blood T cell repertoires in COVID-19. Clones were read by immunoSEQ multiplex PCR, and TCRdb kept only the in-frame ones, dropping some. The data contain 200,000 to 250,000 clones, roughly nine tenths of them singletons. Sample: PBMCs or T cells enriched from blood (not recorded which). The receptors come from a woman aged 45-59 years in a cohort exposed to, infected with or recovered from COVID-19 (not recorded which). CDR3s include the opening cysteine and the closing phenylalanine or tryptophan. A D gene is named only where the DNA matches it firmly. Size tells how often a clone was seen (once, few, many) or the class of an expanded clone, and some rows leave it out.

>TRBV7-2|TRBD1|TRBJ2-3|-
TGTGCCAGCAGCCCAAGTAGGGCAGGGGGTGCAGATACGCAGTATTTT
CASSPSRAGGADTQYF
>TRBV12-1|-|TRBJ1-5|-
TGTGCCAGCAGCTTCCCTTATAGCAATCAGCCCCAGCATTTT
CASSFPYSNQPQHF
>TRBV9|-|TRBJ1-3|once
TGTGCCAGCAGCTTCATAGGGGACACCATATATTTT
CASSFIGDTIYF
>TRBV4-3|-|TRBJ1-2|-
TGCGCCAGCAGCCGAAGCGTGACAGCAGATGGCTACACCTTC
CASSRSVTADGYTF
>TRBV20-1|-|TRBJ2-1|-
TGCAGTGCTAGTCAATCGAGCGTACGGTGGAATGAGCAGTTCTTC
CSASQSSVRWNEQFF
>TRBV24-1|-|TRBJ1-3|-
TGTGCCACCCAGGGATCTGGAAACACCATATATTTT
CATQGSGNTIYF
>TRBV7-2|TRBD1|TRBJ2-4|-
TGTGCCAGCAGCTCTCGGACAGGGACCTATCGGGCCAAAAACATTCAGTACTTC
CASSSRTGTYRAKNIQYF
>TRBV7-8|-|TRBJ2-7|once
TGTGCCAGCACCCTTAGTCCGGGGGGCAAATACGAGCAGTACTTC
CASTLSPGGKYEQYF
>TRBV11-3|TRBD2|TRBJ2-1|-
TGTGCCAGCAGCTTGAGCGGGGACTCCTACAATGAGCAGTTCTTC
CASSLSGDSYNEQFF
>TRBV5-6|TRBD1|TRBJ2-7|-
TGTGCCAGCAGCTTGAACAGGGGACCCTACGGGCAGTACTTC
CASSLNRGPYGQYF
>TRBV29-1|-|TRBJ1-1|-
TGCAGCGCCAAACAGGGTTGGGACACTGAAGCTTTCTTT
CSAKQGWDTEAFF
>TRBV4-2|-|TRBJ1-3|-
TGTGCCAGCACCCCGGACAGATTCGCTGGAAACACCATATATTTT
CASTPDRFAGNTIYF
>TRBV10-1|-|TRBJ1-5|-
TGCGCCAGCGCAGATTCGGGGGACCAGCCCCAGCATTTT
CASADSGDQPQHF
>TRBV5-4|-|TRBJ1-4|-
TGTGCCAGCAGCCCTGCCGGGGGGACTGCAACTAATGAAAAACTGTTTTTT
CASSPAGGTATNEKLFF
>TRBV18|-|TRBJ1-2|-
TGTGCCAGCTCACAGCAGACAGTTTATGGCTACACCTTC
CASSQQTVYGYTF
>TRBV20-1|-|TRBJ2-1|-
TGCAGTGCAACCGGGACTCATGAGCAGTTCTTC
CSATGTHEQFF
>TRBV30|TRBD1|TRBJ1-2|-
TGTGCCCGTGACAGGGGGTATGGCTACACCTTC
CARDRGYGYTF
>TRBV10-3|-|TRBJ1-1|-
TGTGCCATCAGTGAGACAGCGAACACTGAAGCTTTCTTT
CAISETANTEAFF